These T cell receptor beta chains were read from a single sample in a study of cytomegalovirus exposure and HLA in healthy donors. This table comes from immunoSEQ multiplex PCR, and its TCRdb copy is limited to in-frame clones, with some not included. The specimen's table records around 100,000 clones. Input material: PBMCs. The receptor source for this set is a man aged 40-50 years in good health and CMV-seropositive. Each CDR3 is given with its conserved first and last residue. Each record gives: CDR3 length, J gene, V gene, D gene, CDR3 protein. A D gene is named only where the DNA matches it firmly.

>15|TRBJ1-4|TRBV25-1|TRBD1
CASSEYRQGVNELFF
>16|TRBJ2-5|TRBV25-1|TRBD2
CASSEYRGGPLETQYF
>15|TRBJ2-5|TRBV7-8|TRBD1
CASSSGQGAWETQYF
>12|TRBJ1-1|TRBV10-1|-
CAILARDTEAFF
>13|TRBJ1-1|TRBV10-3|TRBD1
CAISEDRGTEAFF
>16|TRBJ2-1|TRBV18|TRBD2
CASSQVAGSSYNEQFF
>15|TRBJ2-7|TRBV9|TRBD2
CASSARSGIGYEQYF
>15|TRBJ1-3|TRBV6-5|TRBD1
CASSGQGGWGNTIYF
>16|TRBJ1-3|TRBV6-5|-
CASSYSTEASGNTIYF
>18|TRBJ2-7|TRBV19|TRBD2
CASSISSSGRVPDYEQYF
>12|TRBJ1-2|TRBV9|-
CASSTRVDGYTF
>17|TRBJ2-2|TRBV7-8|TRBD2
CASSYRTSGANTGELFF